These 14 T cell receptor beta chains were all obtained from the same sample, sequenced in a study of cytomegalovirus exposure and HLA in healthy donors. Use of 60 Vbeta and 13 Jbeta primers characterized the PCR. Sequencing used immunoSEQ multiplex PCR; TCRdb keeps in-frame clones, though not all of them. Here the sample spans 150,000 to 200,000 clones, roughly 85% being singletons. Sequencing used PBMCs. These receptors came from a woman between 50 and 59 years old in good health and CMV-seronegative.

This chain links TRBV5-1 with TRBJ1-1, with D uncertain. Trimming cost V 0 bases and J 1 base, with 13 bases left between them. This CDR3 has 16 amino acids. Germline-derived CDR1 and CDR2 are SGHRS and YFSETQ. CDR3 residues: CASSLAIGQPNTEAFF. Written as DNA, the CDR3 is TGCGCCAGCAGCTTGGCAATTGGGCAGCCGAACACTGAAGCTTTCTTT. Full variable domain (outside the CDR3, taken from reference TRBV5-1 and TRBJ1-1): KAGVTQTPRYLIKTRGQQVTLSCSPISGHRSVSWYQQTPGQGLQFLFEYFSETQRNKGNFPGRFSGRQFSNSRSEMNVSTLELGDSALYLCASSLAIGQPNTEAFFGQGTRLTVV.

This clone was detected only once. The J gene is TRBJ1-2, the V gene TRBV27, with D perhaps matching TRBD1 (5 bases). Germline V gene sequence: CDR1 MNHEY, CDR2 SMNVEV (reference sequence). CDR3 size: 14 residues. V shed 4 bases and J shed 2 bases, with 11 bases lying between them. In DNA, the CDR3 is TGTGCCAGCAGTTCCCCGGGGGACAACTATGGCTACACCTTC. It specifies CASSSPGDNYGYTF.

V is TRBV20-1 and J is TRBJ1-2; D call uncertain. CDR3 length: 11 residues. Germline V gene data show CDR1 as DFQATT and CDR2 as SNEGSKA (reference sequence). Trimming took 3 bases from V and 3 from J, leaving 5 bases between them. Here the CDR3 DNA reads TGCAGTGCTAGCGCAGACTATGGCTACACCTTC. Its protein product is CSASADYGYTF.

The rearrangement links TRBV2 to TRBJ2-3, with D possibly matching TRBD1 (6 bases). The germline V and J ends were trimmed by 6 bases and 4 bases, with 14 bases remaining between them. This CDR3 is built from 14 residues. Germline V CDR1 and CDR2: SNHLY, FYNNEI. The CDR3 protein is CASRNRDWADTQYF. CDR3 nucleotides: TGTGCCAGCAGGAACAGGGATTGGGCAGATACGCAGTATTTT. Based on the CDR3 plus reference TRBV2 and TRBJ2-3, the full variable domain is EPEVTQTPSHQVTQMGQEVILRCVPISNHLYFYWYRQILGQKVEFLVSFYNNEISEKSEIFDDQFSVERPDGSNFTLKIRSTKLEDSAMYFCASRNRDWADTQYFGPGTRLTVL.

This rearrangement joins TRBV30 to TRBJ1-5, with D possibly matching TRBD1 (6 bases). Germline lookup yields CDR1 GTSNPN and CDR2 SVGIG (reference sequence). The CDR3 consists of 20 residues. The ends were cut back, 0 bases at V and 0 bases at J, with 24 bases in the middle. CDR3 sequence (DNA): TGTGCCTGGAGTGTAGGGGGAGGGGCCTTCCAAGGACATAGCAATCAGCCCCAGCATTTT. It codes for CAWSVGGGAFQGHSNQPQHF.

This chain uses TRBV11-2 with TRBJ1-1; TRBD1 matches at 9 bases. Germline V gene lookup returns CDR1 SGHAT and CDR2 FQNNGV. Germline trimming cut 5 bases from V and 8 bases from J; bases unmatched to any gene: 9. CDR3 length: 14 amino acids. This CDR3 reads CASSETGGVTEAFF. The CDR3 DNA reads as TGTGCCAGCAGCGAAACAGGGGGCGTAACCGAAGCTTTCTTT.

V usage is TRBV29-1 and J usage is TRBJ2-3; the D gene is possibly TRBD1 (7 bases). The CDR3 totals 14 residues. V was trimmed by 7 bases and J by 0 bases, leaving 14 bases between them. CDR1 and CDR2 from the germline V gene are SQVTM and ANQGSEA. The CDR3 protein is CSEPRGDSTDTQYF. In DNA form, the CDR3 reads TGCAGCGAGCCCAGGGGGGACAGCACAGATACGCAGTATTTT.

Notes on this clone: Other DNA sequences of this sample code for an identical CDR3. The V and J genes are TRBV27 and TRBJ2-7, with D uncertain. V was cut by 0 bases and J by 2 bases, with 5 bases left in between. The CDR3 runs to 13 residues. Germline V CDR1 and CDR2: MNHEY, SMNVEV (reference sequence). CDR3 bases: TGTGCCAGCAGTTTATCCAGGACCTACGAGCAGTACTTC. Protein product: CASSLSRTYEQYF.

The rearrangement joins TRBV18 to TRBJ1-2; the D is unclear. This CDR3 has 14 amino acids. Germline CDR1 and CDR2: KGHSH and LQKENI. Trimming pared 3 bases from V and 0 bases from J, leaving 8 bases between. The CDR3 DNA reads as TGTGCCAGCTCACCTACAGAAACTAACTATGGCTACACCTTC. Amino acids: CASSPTETNYGYTF.

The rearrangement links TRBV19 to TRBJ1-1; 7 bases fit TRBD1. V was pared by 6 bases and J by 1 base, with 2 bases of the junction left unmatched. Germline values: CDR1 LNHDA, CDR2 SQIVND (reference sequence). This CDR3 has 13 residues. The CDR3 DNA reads TGTGCCAGTAGCAAGGGGGCGAACACTGAAGCTTTCTTT. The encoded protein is CASSKGANTEAFF.

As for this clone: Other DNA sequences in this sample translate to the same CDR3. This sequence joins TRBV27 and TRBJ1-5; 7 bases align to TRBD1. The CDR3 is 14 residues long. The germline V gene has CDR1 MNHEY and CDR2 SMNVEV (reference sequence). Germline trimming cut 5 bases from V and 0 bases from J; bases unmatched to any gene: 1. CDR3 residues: CASSRQGSNQPQHF. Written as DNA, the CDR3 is TGTGCCAGCAGTAGACAGGGTAGCAATCAGCCCCAGCATTTT.

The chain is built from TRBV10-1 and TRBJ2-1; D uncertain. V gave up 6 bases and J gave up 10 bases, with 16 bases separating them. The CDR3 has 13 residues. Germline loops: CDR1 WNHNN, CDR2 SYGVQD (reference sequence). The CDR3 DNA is TGCGCCAGCAGACAACCGAGGCCCCTCGAGCAGTTCTTC. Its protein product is CASRQPRPLEQFF.

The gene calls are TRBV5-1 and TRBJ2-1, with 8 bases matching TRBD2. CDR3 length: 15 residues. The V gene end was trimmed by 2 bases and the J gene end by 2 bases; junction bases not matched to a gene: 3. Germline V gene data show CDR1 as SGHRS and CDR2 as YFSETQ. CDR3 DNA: TGCGCCAGCAGCTTCACGGGAGGGCCCTACAATGAGCAGTTCTTC. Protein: CASSFTGGPYNEQFF.

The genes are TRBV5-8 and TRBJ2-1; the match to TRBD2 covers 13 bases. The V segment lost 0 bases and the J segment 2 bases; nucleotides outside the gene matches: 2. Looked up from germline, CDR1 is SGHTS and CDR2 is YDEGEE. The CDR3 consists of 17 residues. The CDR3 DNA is TGTGCCAGCAGCTTGGCACTAGCGGGAGGGCCCTACAATGAGCAGTTCTTC. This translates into CASSLALAGGPYNEQFF. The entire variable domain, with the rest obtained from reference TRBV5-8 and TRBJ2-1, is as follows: EAGVTQSPTHLIKTRGQQATLRCSPISGHTSVYWYQQALGLGLQFLLWYDEGEERNRGNFPPRFSGRQFPNYSSELNVNALELEDSALYLCASSLALAGGPYNEQFFGPGTRLTVL.